This T cell receptor (beta chain) was identified in a study of human T cells and chemical hapten exposure. General study points: Significantly more large CDR3 similarity clusters arose among expanded TCRs than among controls. TCRs above 1 in 1000 frequency stayed constant with DPC sensitization.

Under the authors' procedure: Between about 23,224 and 700,000 TCRs appeared in each sample, and the median stood at about 93,000. One entry per CDR3 protein, called by TCRdb with MiXCR from the RACE reads. The V and J calls and clone size come from TCRdb's table, not from the authors' own analysis. The data hold 100,000 to 150,000 distinct CDR3 sequences, with roughly 13% observed a single time. There are a few counts of this clonotype. The antigen is undetermined. With 4 bases removed from V and 4 bases from J, the gap between germline ends came to 10 bases. The length of the CDR3 is 12 residues. The germline CDR1 and CDR2 sequences are DFQATT and SNEGSKA (reference sequence). Noted time point: pre-sensitization, week 0. Treatment of the sample: therapeutic diphenylcyclopropenone sensitization with weekly scalp DPC. Those who donated were patients with alopecia, 18 to 70 years of age, and suitable for DPC.

The chain joins TRBV20-1 to TRBJ1-2; no firm D call. The sample consisted of whole blood, taken in connection with sensitization to the hapten diphenylcyclopropenone (DPC). The clonotype comes from a woman aged 18-30 years with alopecia areata. Some clones in this sample may be carry-over from other donors' samples. The CDR3 bases are TGCAGTGCTACAGTACTCTTCTATGGCTACACCTTC. Translated, it gives CSATVLFYGYTF.